Below are 23 T cell receptor beta chains sequenced from a single sample in a study of CD8+ T cells in alopecia areata. Extraction and reverse transcription of RNA yielded cDNA as the sequencing template. The table came from immunoSEQ multiplex PCR; TCRdb's copy has only in-frame clones and leaves some out. Of 250,000 or so clones listed, less than 80% are singletons. The material sequenced was CD4+ T cells sorted from blood, taken at week 0. All receptors derive from a human donor with alopecia areata.

The chain is built from TRBV5-1 and TRBJ1-1, with 7 bases fitting TRBD1. The germline CDR1 and CDR2 sequences are SGHRS and YFSETQ. This CDR3 spans 14 amino acids. Trimming took 4 bases from V and 5 from J; bases not matched to a gene: 8. CDR3 sequence reads: CASSVTGAGTEAFF. The CDR3 DNA is TGCGCCAGCAGCGTCACAGGGGCTGGAACTGAAGCTTTCTTT.

The J gene is TRBJ1-3, the V gene TRBV30, with D maybe TRBD1 (5 bases). This CDR3 is 16 amino acids long. Deletions cut 2 bases from V and 0 bases from J, with 14 bases between. Germline V CDR1 and CDR2: GTSNPN, SVGIG (reference sequence). This CDR3 reads CAWSKGRQSSGNTIYF. The DNA for the CDR3 is TGTGCCTGGAGTAAGGGGCGGCAAAGCTCTGGAAACACCATATATTTT.

The CDR3: CASMRDRAGNTEAFF. The CDR3 nucleotides are TGTGCCAGCATGCGGGACAGGGCAGGGAACACTGAAGCTTTCTTT. The chain joins TRBV2 to TRBJ1-1, with 9 bases identical to TRBD1. V shed 7 bases, J shed 1 base, and the junction held 7 bases outside the gene matches. Germline loops: CDR1 SNHLY, CDR2 FYNNEI. This CDR3 region has 15 residues.

The chain recombines TRBV7-6 with TRBJ2-7; D is possibly TRBD1 (5 bases). V was pared by 4 bases and J by 9 bases, with 19 bases between. CDR3 length equals 14 residues. The germline CDR1 and CDR2 sequences are SGHVS and FNYEAQ. CDR3 nucleotides: TGTGCCAGCAGCTCAACCCCCCGGCAGGGCACGCAGTACTTC. It encodes CASSSTPRQGTQYF.

This clone was found a few times. This rearrangement joins TRBV30 to TRBJ2-7, with 13 positions matching TRBD2. The germline V gene has CDR1 GTSNPN and CDR2 SVGIG (reference sequence). Unmatched junction bases numbered 2, after V lost 2 bases and J lost 7 bases. The CDR3 runs to 13 residues. The CDR3 here is CAWSPGLAGEQYF. CDR3 DNA: TGTGCCTGGAGTCCGGGACTAGCGGGGGAGCAGTACTTC.

With regard to this clone: The same CDR3 can be traced to other DNA sequences in this sample. This rearrangement joins TRBV7-9 to TRBJ2-5; D unresolved. This CDR3 is built from 12 residues. The germline V gene encodes CDR1 SEHNR and CDR2 FQNEAQ (reference sequence). Trimming stripped 1 base from V and 5 bases from J, with 5 bases between. The DNA of the CDR3 is TGTGCCAGCAGCTTAGGTGCGGAGACCCAGTACTTC. Its translation: CASSLGAETQYF.

This clone was seen a few times. The V call is TRBV29-1, the J call TRBJ2-2, with 11 bases aligning to TRBD1. CDR1 and CDR2 from the germline V gene are SQVTM and ANQGSEA. The V and J ends lost 7 bases and 5 bases, in that order; junction bases with no gene match: 6. This CDR3 has 14 residues. The CDR3 coding sequence is TGCAGCGCCAAAGGGACAGGGGGGACCGGGGAGCTGTTTTTT. Residues: CSAKGTGGTGELFF.

The V gene is TRBV12-5, the J gene TRBJ2-5; no clear D. With 3 bases removed from V and 4 bases from J, the gap between germline ends came to 6 bases. The CDR3 runs to 12 residues. Germline CDR1 LGHNT, CDR2 FRNRAP. The CDR3 sequence is CASGFSAETQYF. The CDR3 nucleotides are TGTGCTAGTGGTTTCAGTGCAGAGACCCAGTACTTC.

The rearrangement joins TRBV5-4 to TRBJ2-1; weak D call: TRBD1 (7 bases). Trimming removed 4 bases from V and 5 bases from J, with 10 bases in between. Germline V gene lookup returns CDR1 SGHNT and CDR2 YYREEE (reference sequence). This CDR3 comprises 13 residues. The CDR3 spells CASSAGQNNEQFF. The DNA of the CDR3 is TGTGCCAGCAGCGCGGGACAGAACAATGAGCAGTTCTTC.

This clone appeared once. The chain employs TRBV6-5 and TRBJ2-5; 9 positions agree with TRBD2. Trimming at V came to 5 bases and at J to 3 bases, leaving 4 bases not matched to a gene. CDR1 and CDR2 from the germline V gene are MNHEY and SVGAGI. The CDR3 contains 14 residues. CDR3 DNA sequence: TGTGCCAGCAGTCGCGGGGGGGCCGAAGAGACCCAGTACTTC. It yields the protein CASSRGGAEETQYF.

This CDR3 reads CASSLVGAYEQYF. As DNA, the CDR3 is TGTGCCAGCAGCTTAGTCGGGGCCTACGAGCAGTACTTC. The V and J genes are TRBV13 and TRBJ2-7; D possibly corresponds to TRBD2 (5 bases). Germline V gives CDR1 PRHDT, CDR2 FYEKMQ (reference sequence). Trimming took off 1 base at V and 2 bases at J, with 6 bases between the two ends. The CDR3 covers 13 residues.

This chain uses TRBV2 with TRBJ2-7; no firm D call. CDR3 length: 15 residues. V dropped 6 bases and J dropped 1 base, with 16 bases sitting between them. Germline V lookup: CDR1 SNHLY, CDR2 FYNNEI. This chain's CDR3 is CASRLRLVSSYEQYF. In nucleotides, the CDR3 is TGTGCCAGCAGGCTCCGGCTAGTCAGTTCCTACGAGCAGTACTTC.

V is TRBV11-1 and J is TRBJ2-3; tentatively, D is TRBD2 (6 bases). The V and J ends lost 8 bases and 0 bases respectively, with 9 bases between them. Germline CDR1 is SGHAT and CDR2 is FQDESV (reference sequence). The CDR3 extends over 13 amino acids. The DNA of the CDR3 is TGTGCCAGCGGGACTCCTAGCACAGATACGCAGTATTTT. This translates into CASGTPSTDTQYF.

In this sample, this clone turned up a few times. This chain joins TRBV7-2 and TRBJ2-5; D possibly corresponds to TRBD1 (6 bases). Germline loops: CDR1 SGHTA, CDR2 FQGNSA. The CDR3 runs 15 residues. V lost 1 base and J lost 7, with 16 bases in between. This chain's CDR3 is CASSLGGQGLGTQYF. In DNA form, the CDR3 reads TGTGCCAGCAGCTTAGGGGGCCAGGGGTTGGGGACCCAGTACTTC.

The gene calls are TRBV29-1 and TRBJ2-3; D remains ambiguous. CDR3 size: 10 residues. The V end lost 4 bases, the J end lost 6 bases, and 5 bases lay between the germline ends. Germline V gene sequence: CDR1 SQVTM, CDR2 ANQGSEA. The chain's CDR3 is CSVAWDTQYF. The CDR3 nucleotides are TGCAGCGTTGCTTGGGATACGCAGTATTTT.

The CDR3 protein is CSVARDNNSPLHF. The DNA for the CDR3 is TGCAGCGTTGCCCGGGATAATAATTCACCCCTCCACTTT. The chain joins TRBV29-1 to TRBJ1-6; no clear D gene. Germline loops: CDR1 SQVTM, CDR2 ANQGSEA. The CDR3 loop spans 13 amino acids. Trimming took off 4 bases at V and 5 bases at J, with 9 bases between the two ends.

The chain employs TRBV30 and TRBJ2-7; no firm D call. This CDR3 comprises 16 residues. Trimming removed 2 bases at V and 0 bases at J, with 17 bases between. Per germline, CDR1 GTSNPN and CDR2 SVGIG (reference sequence). CDR3 DNA: TGTGCCTGGAGTCTTAAAGAAGTTAGAGTCTCCTACGAGCAGTACTTC. Encoded protein: CAWSLKEVRVSYEQYF.

This clone appeared once. V and J are TRBV9 and TRBJ2-7; 12 nucleotides match TRBD2. Germline V gene sequence: CDR1 SGDLS, CDR2 YYNGEE. This CDR3 contains 14 residues. J gave up 4 bases and V 7 bases, and 6 bases lay outside the gene matches. The CDR3 spells CASSRGTSGYEQYF. The CDR3 DNA follows: TGTGCCAGCTCCAGGGGGACTAGCGGGTACGAGCAGTACTTC.

The rearrangement joins TRBV6-5 to TRBJ2-3, with 11 bases lining up with TRBD1. The CDR3 consists of 15 residues. Trimming removed 6 bases from V and 3 bases from J; junction bases left unmatched: 5. Germline V gene sequence: CDR1 MNHEY, CDR2 SVGAGI. CDR3 coding DNA: TGTGCCAGCAGCGCCGGGACAGGGGGGACAGATACGCAGTATTTT. Translation: CASSAGTGGTDTQYF.

This clone turned up a few times. The rearrangement joins TRBV5-1 to TRBJ1-2, with D perhaps TRBD1 (5 bases). The germline V gene encodes CDR1 SGHRS and CDR2 YFSETQ. Trimming left V 1 base short and J 1 base short, with 8 bases between. This CDR3 has 14 residues. The CDR3, as DNA: TGCGCCAGCAGCTTGAGGGGTAGTAACTATGGCTACACCTTC. Translated, it gives CASSLRGSNYGYTF.

With regard to this clone: Other DNA sequences in this sample translate to the same CDR3. This chain joins TRBV18 and TRBJ1-1; D remains unclear. V lost 2 bases and J 1 base, leaving 8 bases between the germline ends. Germline CDR1 and CDR2: KGHSH and LQKENI. The CDR3 totals 14 residues. Here the CDR3 DNA reads TGTGCCAGCTCACCATTACCAGGGAACACTGAAGCTTTCTTT. It translates to CASSPLPGNTEAFF.

This clone was detected only a few times. Here the CDR3 reads CASSPGTAETQYF. The DNA for the CDR3 is TGCGCCAGCAGCCCAGGGACAGCAGAGACCCAGTACTTC. The V gene is TRBV5-1, the J gene TRBJ2-5; 7 bases align to TRBD1. V was clipped by 4 bases and J by 4 bases; unmatched bases: 4. The CDR3 consists of 13 residues. The germline gives CDR1 SGHRS, CDR2 YFSETQ. Filled out from reference TRBV5-1 and TRBJ2-5, the complete variable domain reads KAGVTQTPRYLIKTRGQQVTLSCSPISGHRSVSWYQQTPGQGLQFLFEYFSETQRNKGNFPGRFSGRQFSNSRSEMNVSTLELGDSALYLCASSPGTAETQYFGPGTRLLVL.

The chain links TRBV4-3 to TRBJ2-7, with 12 nucleotides matching TRBD2. J was trimmed by 3 bases and V by 0 bases; bases with no gene match: 6. From germline, CDR1 is LGHNA and CDR2 YSLEER. The CDR3 sequence is 17 residues long. The CDR3, as DNA: TGCGCCAGCAGCCAAGAGAAAGGACTAGCGGGGTTCTACGAGCAGTACTTC. Protein sequence: CASSQEKGLAGFYEQYF.